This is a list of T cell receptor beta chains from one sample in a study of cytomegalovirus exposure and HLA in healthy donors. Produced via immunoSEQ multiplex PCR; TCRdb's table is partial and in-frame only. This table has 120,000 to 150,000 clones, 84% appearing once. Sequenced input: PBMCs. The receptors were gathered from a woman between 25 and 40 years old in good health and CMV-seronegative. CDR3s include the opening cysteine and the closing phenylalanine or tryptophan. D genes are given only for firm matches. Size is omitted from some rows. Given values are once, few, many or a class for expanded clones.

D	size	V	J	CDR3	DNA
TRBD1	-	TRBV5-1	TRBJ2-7	CASSDGTGGFYEQYF	TGCGCCAGCAGCGATGGGACAGGGGGCTTCTACGAGCAGTACTTC
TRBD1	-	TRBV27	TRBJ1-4	CASSRTGGRANEKLFF	TGTGCCAGCAGTAGGACAGGGGGGCGAGCTAATGAAAAACTGTTTTTT
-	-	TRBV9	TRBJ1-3	CASSVEGAIGNTIYF	TGTGCCAGCAGCGTAGAAGGGGCGATCGGAAACACCATATATTTT
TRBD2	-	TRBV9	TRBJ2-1	CASSGPSGGGYNEQFF	TGTGCCAGCAGCGGTCCTAGCGGGGGGGGCTACAATGAGCAGTTCTTC
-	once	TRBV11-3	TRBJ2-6	CASSRKERIPALSGANVLTF	TGTGCCAGCAGCCGTAAAGAGCGAATCCCTGCCCTCTCTGGGGCCAACGTCCTGACTTTC
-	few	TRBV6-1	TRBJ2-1	CASSEFSAGAWEQFF	TGTGCCAGCAGTGAATTCAGCGCGGGGGCGTGGGAGCAGTTCTTC
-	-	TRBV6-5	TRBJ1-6	CASSPDRDSFSPLHF	TGTGCCAGCAGTCCCGATCGAGACTCTTTTTCACCCCTCCACTTT
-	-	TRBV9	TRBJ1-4	CASSPHPGNIEKLFF	TGTGCCAGCAGCCCGCATCCCGGGAACATTGAAAAACTGTTTTTT
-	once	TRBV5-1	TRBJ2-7	CASSLPTANYEQYF	TGCGCCAGCAGCTTACCGACAGCCAACTACGAGCAGTACTTC
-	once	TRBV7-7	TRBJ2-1	CASSPTSGNEQFF	TGTGCCAGCAGCCCTACGTCCGGCAATGAGCAGTTCTTC
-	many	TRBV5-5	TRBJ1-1	CASSLRVNTEAFF	TGTGCCAGCAGCTTGAGAGTGAACACTGAAGCTTTCTTT
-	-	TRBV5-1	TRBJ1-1	CASSLGSGVLTEAFF	TGCGCCAGCAGCTTGGGATCCGGTGTGCTCACTGAAGCTTTCTTT
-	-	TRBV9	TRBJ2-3	CASSVYLSASSTDTQYF	TGTGCCAGCAGCGTATATCTTTCAGCGTCTAGCACAGATACGCAGTATTTT
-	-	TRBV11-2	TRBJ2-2	CASSHYRVGGGELFF	TGTGCCAGCAGCCATTACAGGGTCGGTGGCGGGGAGCTGTTTTTT
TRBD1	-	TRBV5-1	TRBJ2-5	CASSTGTGYQETQYF	TGCGCCAGCAGCACGGGGACAGGGTACCAAGAGACCCAGTACTTC
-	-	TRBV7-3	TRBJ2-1	CASSSGISSYNEQFF	TGTGCCAGCAGCTCGGGGATTAGCTCCTACAATGAGCAGTTCTTC
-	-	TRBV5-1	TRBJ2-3	CASSRDQGTDTQYF	TGCGCCAGCAGCCGAGATCAGGGGACAGATACGCAGTATTTT
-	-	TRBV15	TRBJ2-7	CATSRVGGIYEQYF	TGTGCCACCAGCAGAGTTGGGGGGATCTACGAGCAGTACTTC
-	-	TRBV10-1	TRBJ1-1	CASSESRGGTEAFF	TGCGCCAGCAGTGAGTCAAGGGGAGGCACTGAAGCTTTCTTT
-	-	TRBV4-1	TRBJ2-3	CASSQDGASQYF	TGCGCCAGCAGCCAAGATGGAGCGTCTCAGTATTTT
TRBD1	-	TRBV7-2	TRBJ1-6	CASSLDRGQSPLHF	TGTGCCAGCAGCTTAGACAGGGGGCAGTCACCCCTCCACTTT
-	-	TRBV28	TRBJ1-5	CASRGSGINQPQHF	TGTGCCAGCAGAGGTTCAGGGATCAATCAGCCCCAGCATTTT
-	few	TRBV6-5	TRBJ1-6	CASTDWGLNSPLHF	TGTGCCAGCACCGACTGGGGCCTGAATTCACCCCTCCACTTT
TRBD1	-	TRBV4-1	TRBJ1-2	CASSQETGKAYTF	TGCGCCAGCAGCCAAGAGACAGGGAAGGCCTACACCTTC
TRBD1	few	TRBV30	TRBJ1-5	CAWAMGDSSSSNQPQHF	TGTGCCTGGGCAATGGGGGACAGCAGCTCTAGCAATCAGCCCCAGCATTTT
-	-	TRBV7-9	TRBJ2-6	CASSLFRRTGANVLTF	TGTGCCAGCAGCTTATTTCGTAGAACTGGGGCCAACGTCCTGACTTTC
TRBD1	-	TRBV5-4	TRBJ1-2	CASSFGTGDGYTF	TGTGCCAGCAGTTTTGGGACAGGGGATGGCTACACCTTC
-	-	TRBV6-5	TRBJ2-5	CASQTWGPQETQYF	TGTGCCAGCCAAACATGGGGGCCCCAAGAGACCCAGTACTTC
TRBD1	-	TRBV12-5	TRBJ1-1	CASGLERTGGNTEAFF	TGTGCTAGTGGTTTGGAAAGGACAGGGGGTAACACTGAAGCTTTCTTT
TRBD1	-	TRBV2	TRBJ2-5	CASSGGSGQQETQYF	TGTGCCAGCAGTGGAGGCTCGGGACAGCAAGAGACCCAGTACTTC
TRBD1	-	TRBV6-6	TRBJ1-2	CATREDQGVSYGYTF	TGTGCCACCAGAGAAGATCAGGGGGTGAGCTATGGCTACACCTTC
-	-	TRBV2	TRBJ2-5	CASNINRGGETQYF	TGTGCCAGCAATATAAACAGGGGAGGAGAGACCCAGTACTTC
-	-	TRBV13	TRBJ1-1	CASSSFYEEAFF	TGTGCCAGCAGCTCCTTTTACGAGGAAGCTTTCTTT
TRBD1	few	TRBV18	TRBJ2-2	CASSLGTGEIAGELFF	TGTGCCAGCTCACTTGGGACAGGGGAGATCGCCGGGGAGCTGTTTTTT
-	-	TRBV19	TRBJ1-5	CASSTGISNQPQHF	TGTGCCAGTAGTACAGGGATATCCAATCAGCCCCAGCATTTT
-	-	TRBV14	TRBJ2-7	CASSQGRGHSYEQYF	TGTGCCAGCAGCCAAGGAAGGGGTCACTCCTACGAGCAGTACTTC
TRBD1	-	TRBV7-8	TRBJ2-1	CASSVRDRGKSNEQFF	TGTGCCAGCAGCGTCCGGGACAGGGGTAAGTCGAATGAGCAGTTCTTC
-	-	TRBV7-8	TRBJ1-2	CASSLGGLHYGYTF	TGTGCCAGCAGCTTAGGGGGACTCCACTATGGCTACACCTTC
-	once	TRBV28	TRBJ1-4	CASRTLGARNNEKLFF	TGTGCCAGCAGGACCCTAGGGGCGAGAAATAATGAAAAACTGTTTTTT
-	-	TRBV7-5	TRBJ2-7	CARSLAHDRGSLYEQYF	TGTGCCAGAAGCTTAGCCCACGACAGGGGGTCGTTGTACGAGCAGTACTTC
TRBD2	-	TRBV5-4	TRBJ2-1	CASSPKLAGGWLGEQFF	TGTGCCAGCAGCCCCAAACTAGCGGGGGGATGGCTCGGTGAGCAGTTCTTC
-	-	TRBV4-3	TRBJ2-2	CASSLRTEGTGELFF	TGCGCCAGCAGCCTAAGGACAGAAGGGACCGGGGAGCTGTTTTTT
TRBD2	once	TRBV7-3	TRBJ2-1	CASSPQTSVINEQFF	TGTGCCAGCAGCCCCCAGACTAGCGTAATTAATGAGCAGTTCTTC
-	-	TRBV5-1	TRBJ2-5	CASSPDSSFETQYF	TGCGCCAGCAGCCCAGACAGCAGTTTTGAGACCCAGTACTTC
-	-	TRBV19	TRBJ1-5	CASQPVGTPSNQPQHF	TGTGCCAGTCAACCCGTAGGGACACCGAGCAATCAGCCCCAGCATTTT
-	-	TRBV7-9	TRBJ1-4	CASADGYATNEKLFF	TGTGCCAGCGCAGACGGGTACGCAACTAATGAAAAACTGTTTTTT